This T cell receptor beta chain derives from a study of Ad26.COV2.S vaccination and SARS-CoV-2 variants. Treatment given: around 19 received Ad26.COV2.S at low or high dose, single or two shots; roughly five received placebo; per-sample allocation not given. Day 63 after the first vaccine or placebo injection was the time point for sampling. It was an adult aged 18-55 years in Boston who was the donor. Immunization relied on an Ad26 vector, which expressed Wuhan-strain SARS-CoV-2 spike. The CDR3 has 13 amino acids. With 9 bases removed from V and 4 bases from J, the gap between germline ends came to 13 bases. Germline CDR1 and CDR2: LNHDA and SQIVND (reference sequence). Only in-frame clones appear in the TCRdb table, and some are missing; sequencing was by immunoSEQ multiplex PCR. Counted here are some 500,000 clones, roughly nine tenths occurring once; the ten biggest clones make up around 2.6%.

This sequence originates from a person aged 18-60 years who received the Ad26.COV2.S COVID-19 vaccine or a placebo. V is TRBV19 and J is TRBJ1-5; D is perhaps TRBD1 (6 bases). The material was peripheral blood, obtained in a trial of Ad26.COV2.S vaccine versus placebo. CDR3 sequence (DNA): TGTGCCAGCGCCATAGGGGGTAATCAGCCCCAGCATTTT. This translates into CASAIGGNQPQHF.